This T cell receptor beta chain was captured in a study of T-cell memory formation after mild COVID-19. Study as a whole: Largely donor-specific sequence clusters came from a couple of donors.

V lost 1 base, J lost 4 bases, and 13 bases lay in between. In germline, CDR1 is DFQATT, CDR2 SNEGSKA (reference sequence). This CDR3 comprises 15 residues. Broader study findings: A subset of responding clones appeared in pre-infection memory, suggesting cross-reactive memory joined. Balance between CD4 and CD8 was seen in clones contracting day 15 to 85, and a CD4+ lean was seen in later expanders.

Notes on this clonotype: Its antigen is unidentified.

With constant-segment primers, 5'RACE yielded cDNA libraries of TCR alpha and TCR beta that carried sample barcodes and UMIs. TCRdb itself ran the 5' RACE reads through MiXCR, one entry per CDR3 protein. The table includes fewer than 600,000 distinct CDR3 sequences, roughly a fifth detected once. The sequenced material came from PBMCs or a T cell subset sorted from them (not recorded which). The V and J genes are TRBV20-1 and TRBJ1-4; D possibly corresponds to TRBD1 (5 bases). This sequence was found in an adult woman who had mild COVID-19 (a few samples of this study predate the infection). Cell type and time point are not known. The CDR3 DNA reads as TGCAGTGCTAGAGGGGGCAGGGAAAGTAATGAAAAACTGTTTTTT. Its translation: CSARGGRESNEKLFF.